This T cell receptor beta chain was sequenced during a study of blood T cell repertoires in COVID-19. Study summary: There were acute and convalescent COVID-19 samples, and they came from the United States, Italy and Spain. Nucleic acid was either cDNA or gDNA, and it came from T cells, B-cell-depleted T cells, or PBMCs.

Trimming removed 1 base from V and 6 bases from J, with 15 bases in between. There are 15 residues in the CDR3. Germline values: CDR1 LGHNT, CDR2 FRNRAP. Sequenced by immunoSEQ multiplex PCR; TCRdb stores in-frame clones only, minus some. The table includes about 97,000 clones, around 87% detected once. The sequence was obtained from a woman aged 30 to 39 with acute or convalescent COVID-19. This chain joins TRBV12-5 and TRBJ1-1; possibly TRBD1 for D (5 bases). Input material: peripheral blood. The CDR3 region is CASGLAFRAVSEAFF. The CDR3 nucleotides are TGTGCTAGTGGTTTGGCCTTCAGGGCCGTCTCTGAAGCTTTCTTT.